This record covers a single TCR beta chain. Its specificity is not known. These data are taken from a study of Ad26.COV2.S vaccination and SARS-CoV-2 variants. Study summary: Once or twice, 56 days apart, Ad26.COV2.S was delivered intramuscularly.

As for treatment: 15 to 20 received Ad26.COV2.S at low or high dose, single or two shots; roughly five received placebo; per-sample allocation not given. Collection of samples fell on day 63 after the first vaccine or placebo injection. At a Boston site, the person donating was an adult of 18-55 years. General study findings and limits: Breadth measured for non-spike TCRs was similar across vaccine and placebo recipients. Vaccinees reportedly had broad spike-specific CD8+ and CD4+ T cell responses.

Assay used: immunoSEQ multiplex PCR; TCRdb lists only in-frame clones, some missing. This table has approximately 420,000 clones, around 85% appearing once. The TCR originated in a person aged 18-60 years who received the Ad26.COV2.S COVID-19 vaccine or a placebo. The source was peripheral blood, collected in a trial of Ad26.COV2.S vaccine versus placebo.

CDR3 sequence reads: CASSGRTGLVGANVLTF. As DNA, the CDR3 is TGTGCCAGCAGTGGACGGACAGGGCTCGTTGGGGCCAACGTCCTGACTTTC. The chain is built from TRBV6-1 and TRBJ2-6; 8 bases agree with TRBD1. The CDR3 sequence is 17 residues long. Germline values: CDR1 MNHNS, CDR2 SASEGT. The V and J ends lost 4 bases and 3 bases, in that order; junction bases with no gene match: 8.